These T cell receptor beta chains were read from a single sample in a study of cytomegalovirus exposure and HLA in healthy donors. Only in-frame clones appear in the TCRdb table, and some are missing; sequencing was by immunoSEQ multiplex PCR. The sample consists of over 65,000 clones, roughly two thirds of them appearing once. Specimen: PBMCs. The receptors originated from a woman in her fifties or sixties in good health and CMV-seropositive. The CDR3 runs from the conserved cysteine through the conserved F or W. Each record gives: CDR3 DNA, CDR3 protein, clone size, V gene, J gene, D gene. The D gene is left open where the match is weak. The size entry is marked missing in some rows and otherwise reads once, few, many or a size class.

TGTGCCAGCAGCTTAGGGACAGGAGCGTACGAGCAGTACTTC,CASSLGTGAYEQYF,few,TRBV7-9,TRBJ2-7,TRBD1
TGTGCCAGCTCCCCAGAGGCAGTTAATGAAAAACTGTTTTTT,CASSPEAVNEKLFF,few,TRBV18,TRBJ1-4,-
TGTGCCAGCAGCGTAGGCGGTGGTAACATCGGGGAGACCCAGTACTTC,CASSVGGGNIGETQYF,-,TRBV9,TRBJ2-5,-
TGTGCCAGCAGCTCCCTCGGGTCGGGCTACGAGCAGTACTTC,CASSSLGSGYEQYF,-,TRBV7-3,TRBJ2-7,-
TGTGCCAGCAGTGAAGCGGAGAGACTCTATGGCTACACCTTC,CASSEAERLYGYTF,-,TRBV6-1,TRBJ1-2,-
TGTGCCAGCAGTGAAGCTCGGATGACAGGGATTGGGGTGTATAGCAATCAGCCCCAGCATTTT,CASSEARMTGIGVYSNQPQHF,-,TRBV6-1,TRBJ1-5,TRBD1
TGTGCCAGCAGCACTAGGATGGACAGGGGAGGCTATGGCTACACCTTC,CASSTRMDRGGYGYTF,-,TRBV7-9,TRBJ1-2,TRBD1
TGTGCCAGCAGTTTTTTCGGCCACTATCAAAGCTCCTACAATGAGCAGTTCTTC,CASSFFGHYQSSYNEQFF,-,TRBV27,TRBJ2-1,-
TGTGCCAGCCTACAGGGGGCGAATTCACCCCTCCACTTT,CASLQGANSPLHF,-,TRBV6-5,TRBJ1-6,TRBD1
TGTGCCAGCAAGGGGTACGAGGAAAAACTGTTTTTT,CASKGYEEKLFF,few,TRBV2,TRBJ1-4,-
TGCGCCAGCAGCAGTCGGGACAGGGCTTTGCGCACTGAAGCTTTCTTT,CASSSRDRALRTEAFF,few,TRBV5-1,TRBJ1-1,TRBD1
TGCGCCAGCAGCCAGTTGGACTACTCAGATACGCAGTATTTT,CASSQLDYSDTQYF,-,TRBV4-1,TRBJ2-3,-
TGTGCCAGCAGTCAAGAGGGATTAAGTGGCTACACCTTC,CASSQEGLSGYTF,few,TRBV6-6,TRBJ1-2,-
TGTGCCAGCAGTGAGGGGCCGGACACTGAAGCTTTCTTT,CASSEGPDTEAFF,-,TRBV2,TRBJ1-1,-
TGCAGCCCTTTATTAGGGAGTGAGCAGTTCTTC,CSPLLGSEQFF,-,TRBV29-1,TRBJ2-1,-
TGTGCCAGCAGCCCGGGTTCTAGCACAGATACGCAGTATTTT,CASSPGSSTDTQYF,few,TRBV13,TRBJ2-3,-
TGTGCCGTACAAGGGGGACCCAACAAGGGCTACACCTTC,CAVQGGPNKGYTF,-,TRBV10-3,TRBJ1-2,-
TGCGCCAGCAGCTTGGAAGCAGGGGCTAACTATGGCTACACCTTC,CASSLEAGANYGYTF,-,TRBV5-1,TRBJ1-2,-
TGTGCCAGTAGAAGAGGGACTAGCGGGACCGAAAACATTCAGTACTTC,CASRRGTSGTENIQYF,-,TRBV19,TRBJ2-4,TRBD2
TGTGCCAGCAGCCCCGGAGGGAGGGGGAGTTGGAACACTGAAGCTTTCTTT,CASSPGGRGSWNTEAFF,-,TRBV5-6,TRBJ1-1,-
TGTGCCAGCAGCTTGGGGACAGGTCCCACTAACTATGGCTACACCTTC,CASSLGTGPTNYGYTF,-,TRBV5-6,TRBJ1-2,TRBD1
TGTGCCAGCACATCCGAGGGACAGGGCAGCTATGGCTACACCTTC,CASTSEGQGSYGYTF,-,TRBV6-5,TRBJ1-2,TRBD1
TGTGCCACCACACAGGGGCTTGAGTACTATGGCTACACCTTC,CATTQGLEYYGYTF,-,TRBV2,TRBJ1-2,TRBD1
TGTGCCAGCAGCTTGCGGGGAGACAGGGTACGGGAAAAACTGTTTTTT,CASSLRGDRVREKLFF,-,TRBV5-5,TRBJ1-4,TRBD1
TGTGCCAGCAGCCCTACCAAACACAGGGAAGCTTTCTTT,CASSPTKHREAFF,-,TRBV5-4,TRBJ1-1,-
TGTGCCAGCTCCCGGGACAGTAATTCACCCCTCCACTTT,CASSRDSNSPLHF,-,TRBV7-3,TRBJ1-6,TRBD1
TGTGCCAGCAGCCCATTGACAGGGGGTAATGAAAAACTGTTTTTT,CASSPLTGGNEKLFF,-,TRBV12-1,TRBJ1-4,-
TGTGCTAGTGGTTTGGTAACGAGGGTTTACGATGAGCAGTTCTTC,CASGLVTRVYDEQFF,-,TRBV12-5,TRBJ2-1,-
TGTGCCAGCAGTAACCCAGGGGTCTCCTATAATTCACCCCTCCACTTT,CASSNPGVSYNSPLHF,-,TRBV9,TRBJ1-6,-
TGTGCCACCCCCCGGGCGTCTAGCGGGGAGGTCGGCACCGGGGAGCTGTTTTTT,CATPRASSGEVGTGELFF,-,TRBV19,TRBJ2-2,TRBD2
TGTGCCAGCAGCTTGGGCGGGGTGACCCAGTACTTC,CASSLGGVTQYF,-,TRBV5-6,TRBJ2-5,-
TGTGCCAGTAGTATAGTTCCAGGGGAGACTGGAAACACCATATATTTT,CASSIVPGETGNTIYF,-,TRBV19,TRBJ1-3,-
TGTGCCAGCACCTCCTCGAGTACGCAGTATTTT,CASTSSSTQYF,-,TRBV27,TRBJ2-3,-
TGTGCTAGCAGCTTAGGGCCCCCGACTAGCGGGGGGGCGCCTGAGCAGTTCTTC,CASSLGPPTSGGAPEQFF,-,TRBV7-7,TRBJ2-1,TRBD2
TGTGCCAGCAGTCCAGCCGGGACAGGGAAGATCTACGAGCAGTACTTC,CASSPAGTGKIYEQYF,-,TRBV11-1,TRBJ2-7,TRBD1
TGTGCCAGCAGCCTAGGGGAGACAGGGGGCTACACCTTC,CASSLGETGGYTF,-,TRBV11-2,TRBJ1-2,TRBD1